The 30 T cell receptor beta chains below all came from one sample that was sequenced in a study of technical replicates of blood from a handful of donors. The protocol was immunoSEQ multiplex PCR, while the TCRdb copy is restricted to in-frame clones and leaves out a portion. The table has around 73,000 clones, roughly 90% seen once. The specimen was PBMCs. All receptors derive from a human donor in good health. Some clones in this sample may be carry-over from other donors' samples.

The chain carries TRBV7-2 and TRBJ1-5, with 11 bases that match TRBD1. The V and J ends lost 5 bases and 4 bases, in that order; junction bases with no gene match: 1. Germline V lookup: CDR1 SGHTA, CDR2 FQGNSA. The CDR3 is made up of 14 amino acids. CDR3: CASSRDRGNQPQHF. The CDR3 region has the DNA TGTGCCAGCAGCCGGGACAGGGGGAATCAGCCCCAGCATTTT. The full variable domain, rest sourced from reference TRBV7-2 and TRBJ1-5, is GAGVSQSPSNKVTEKGKDVELRCDPISGHTALYWYRQSLGQGLEFLIYFQGNSAPDKSGLPSDRFSAERTGGSVSTLTIQRTQQEDSAVYLCASSRDRGNQPQHFGDGTRLSIL.

This clone has just one count. The gene calls are TRBV7-8 and TRBJ2-3, with TRBD2 matching 13 bases. Germline CDR1 SGHVS, CDR2 FQNEAQ. This CDR3 has 16 amino acids. V lost 5 bases and J lost 6; bases outside the gene matches: 8. The CDR3 protein is CASSLRTSGSGDTQYF. CDR3 nucleotide sequence: TGTGCCAGCAGCCTCCGGACTAGCGGGAGTGGGGATACGCAGTATTTT.

This chain joins TRBV11-3 and TRBJ2-7, with 8 bases that match TRBD1. CDR1 and CDR2 (germline): SGHNT, YENEEA. The CDR3 loop spans 14 amino acids. The trim removed 5 bases at V and 1 base at J, leaving 4 bases unmatched. The CDR3 protein is CASSDRTGSYEQYF. In DNA form, the CDR3 reads TGTGCCAGCAGCGACCGGACAGGGTCCTACGAGCAGTACTTC.

The rearrangement links TRBV9 to TRBJ2-5, with D possibly matching TRBD2 (5 bases). The length of the CDR3 is 13 residues. Looked up from germline, CDR1 is SGDLS and CDR2 is YYNGEE. The V and J ends lost 3 bases and 5 bases respectively, with 11 bases between them. The CDR3 protein is CASSGADPETQYF. CDR3 sequence (DNA): TGTGCCAGCAGCGGAGCGGACCCGGAGACCCAGTACTTC.

The genes are TRBV28 and TRBJ2-1, with D possibly TRBD2 on 5 matching bases. From germline, CDR1 is MDHEN and CDR2 SYDVKM. The V and J ends lost 4 bases and 8 bases respectively, with 9 bases between them. The CDR3 runs 12 residues. The CDR3 loop is CASSSLGHEQFF. CDR3 DNA: TGTGCCAGCAGTTCACTAGGACATGAGCAGTTCTTC.

The chain uses TRBV19 and TRBJ2-7; D might be TRBD2 (6 bases). V dropped 5 bases and J dropped 0 bases, with 14 bases sitting between them. The CDR3 covers 15 residues. Germline V CDR1 and CDR2: LNHDA, SQIVND (reference sequence). The CDR3 DNA is TGTGCCAGTAGTTTGAGCGGGCTCAGCTCCTACGAGCAGTACTTC. Translation: CASSLSGLSSYEQYF.

The rearrangement uses TRBV2 and TRBJ2-1, with 10 bases fitting TRBD2. The CDR3 covers 15 residues. CDR1 SNHLY and CDR2 FYNNEI come from the germline V gene. J was trimmed by 7 bases and V by 5 bases; bases with no gene match: 8. The CDR3 is CASSWVAGGLNEQFF. CDR3 in DNA: TGTGCCAGCAGTTGGGTAGCGGGAGGTTTAAATGAGCAGTTCTTC.

This sequence joins TRBV5-4 and TRBJ1-6, with 8 positions matching TRBD1. The germline V gene has CDR1 SGHNT and CDR2 YYREEE (reference sequence). V lost 4 bases, J lost 10 bases, and 16 bases stayed unmatched. CDR3 length equals 17 residues. CDR3 sequence: CASSLGDATGVGSPLHF. The DNA for the CDR3 is TGTGCCAGCAGCCTGGGAGACGCGACAGGGGTTGGATCACCCCTCCACTTT.

This chain uses TRBV19 with TRBJ1-5; 7 nucleotides agree with TRBD1. The junction had 14 bases not matched to a gene; V was cut back by 5 bases and J by 10 bases. This CDR3 spans 15 amino acids. From germline, CDR1 is LNHDA and CDR2 SQIVND (reference sequence). CDR3 in amino acids: CASSGGGQVPRPQHF. CDR3 bases: TGTGCCAGTAGTGGGGGAGGACAGGTGCCCCGACCCCAGCATTTT.

The V call is TRBV27, the J call TRBJ2-7, with 9 nucleotides matching TRBD2. This CDR3 comprises 15 residues. Unmatched junction bases numbered 4, after V lost 2 bases and J lost 2 bases. The germline gives CDR1 MNHEY, CDR2 SMNVEV (reference sequence). Written as DNA, the CDR3 is TGTGCCAGCAGTTTACGGCTAGCGGGGACCTACGAGCAGTACTTC. Translation gives CASSLRLAGTYEQYF.

The chain carries TRBV19 and TRBJ2-7; D is perhaps TRBD2 (5 bases). The CDR3 has 15 amino acids. With 5 bases removed from V and 3 bases from J, the gap between germline ends came to 17 bases. Germline CDR1 LNHDA, CDR2 SQIVND (reference sequence). In DNA, the CDR3 is TGTGCCAGTAGTGCCCTAGGAACGGGGAGCTACGAGCAGTACTTC. This encodes CASSALGTGSYEQYF.

The chain links TRBV4-3 to TRBJ1-1; D may be TRBD1 (5 bases). The V end was cut by 5 bases, the J end by 1 base, with 11 bases between. The germline CDR1 and CDR2 sequences are LGHNA and YSLEER. The CDR3 loop spans 14 amino acids. The DNA of the CDR3 is TGCGCCAGCAGCGCGGAGGGGCGGAACACTGAAGCTTTCTTT. Amino acids: CASSAEGRNTEAFF.

V and J are TRBV5-1 and TRBJ1-1; D unclear. The V gene's germline CDR1 is SGHRS and CDR2 YFSETQ. V was trimmed by 5 bases and J by 2 bases, leaving 13 bases between them. This CDR3 has 14 residues. DNA for the CDR3: TGCGCCAGCAGTGGGAGTCACCCAAACACTGAAGCTTTCTTT. The encoded protein is CASSGSHPNTEAFF.

This rearrangement joins TRBV4-3 to TRBJ2-4; D ambiguous. The V end was cut by 4 bases, the J end by 8 bases, with 12 bases between. The CDR3 runs to 13 residues. Germline values: CDR1 LGHNA, CDR2 YSLEER. The CDR3, as DNA: TGCGCCAGCAGCCCCGGGTTTTCGGACATTCAGTACTTC. Residues: CASSPGFSDIQYF.

The V call is TRBV4-3, the J call TRBJ2-1, with TRBD2 identical over 9 bases. V shed 0 bases and J 6 bases; nucleotides not matched to a gene: 6. The germline V gene has CDR1 LGHNA and CDR2 YSLEER. CDR3 length: 16 residues. CDR3 in amino acids: CASSQDSGRGGNEQFF. In DNA, the CDR3 is TGCGCCAGCAGCCAAGATAGCGGGCGGGGGGGCAATGAGCAGTTCTTC.

The chain is built from TRBV7-7 and TRBJ2-5; TRBD2 matches 13 bases. This CDR3 comprises 16 residues. Germline assignment: CDR1 SSHAT and CDR2 FNYEAQ (reference sequence). V lost 6 bases to trimming and J lost 4 bases; unmatched junction nucleotides: 8. The CDR3 DNA reads as TGTGCCAGCAGTTCCGCCTGGACTAGCGGGAGAGAGACCCAGTACTTC. Translated: CASSSAWTSGRETQYF.

The gene calls are TRBV6-6 and TRBJ2-7, with a possible D match to TRBD2 (5 bases). CDR1 is MNHNY, CDR2 SVGAGI, per germline (reference sequence). The CDR3 runs 16 residues. Between the trimmed V and J ends, which lost 1 base and 3 bases, there was a span of 16 bases. CDR3 in DNA: TGTGCCAGCAGTTACTATTCCCGGGAACCGGTCTACGAGCAGTACTTC. Protein product: CASSYYSREPVYEQYF.

The CDR3 spells CASSLGTGMNTEAFF. DNA for the CDR3: TGTGCCAGCAGCTTGGGGACAGGGATGAACACTGAAGCTTTCTTT. This sequence joins TRBV5-8 and TRBJ1-1, with 8 nucleotides matching TRBD1. Germline V gene data show CDR1 as SGHTS and CDR2 as YDEGEE. CDR3 length: 15 amino acids. V was pared by 0 bases and J by 0 bases, with 1 base of the junction left unmatched.

The chain joins TRBV27 to TRBJ2-7; tentative D call: TRBD1 (6 bases). This CDR3 is built from 15 residues. Trimming shortened V by 7 bases and J by 3 bases, and 19 bases separated the two germline ends. Germline V gene sequence: CDR1 MNHEY, CDR2 SMNVEV (reference sequence). CDR3 DNA: TGTGCCAGCAAGAAACAGGGAGTTCTAAACTACGAGCAGTACTTC. Protein sequence: CASKKQGVLNYEQYF.

This clone appeared a single time. The V call is TRBV10-2, the J call TRBJ2-7; the D gene is possibly TRBD2 (6 bases). This CDR3 spans 13 amino acids. V lost 5 bases and J 4 bases, leaving 12 bases between the germline ends. Germline CDR1 and CDR2: WSHSY and SAAADI. In nucleotides, the CDR3 is TGCGCCAGCAGTTTGGGACTGACTTACGAGCAGTACTTC. As protein: CASSLGLTYEQYF.

The chain joins TRBV30 to TRBJ1-5; no firm D call. The germline V gene encodes CDR1 GTSNPN and CDR2 SVGIG (reference sequence). This CDR3 contains 14 residues. Trimming took off 3 bases at V and 2 bases at J, with 11 bases between the two ends. The CDR3 DNA reads as TGTGCCTGGAGGGCAGACTTCGGCAATCAGCCCCAGCATTTT. Translating gives CAWRADFGNQPQHF.

The V and J genes are TRBV18 and TRBJ2-1; 14 bases are shared with TRBD2. CDR1 and CDR2 from the germline V gene are KGHSH and LQKENI. Unmatched junction bases numbered 9, after V lost 5 bases and J lost 3 bases. The CDR3 has 18 residues. The CDR3 reads CASSGSGTSGSGYNEQFF. The CDR3 coding sequence is TGTGCCAGCTCAGGGTCCGGGACTAGCGGGAGCGGCTACAATGAGCAGTTCTTC.

The rearrangement uses TRBV7-3 and TRBJ2-6; no firm D call. This CDR3 comprises 14 residues. Per the germline V gene, CDR1 is SGHTA and CDR2 is FQGTGA. Trimming stripped 4 bases from V and 0 bases from J, with 4 bases between. The CDR3 bases are TGTGCCAGCAGCTCAGGCTCTGGGGCCAACGTCCTGACTTTC. Translation gives CASSSGSGANVLTF.

The chain joins TRBV2 to TRBJ2-6, with D tentatively TRBD1 (6 bases). The V end lost 7 bases, the J end lost 4 bases, and 14 bases lay between the germline ends. The CDR3 contains 15 residues. Germline V gives CDR1 SNHLY, CDR2 FYNNEI. The CDR3 region is CASILGGTGANVLTF. CDR3 DNA sequence: TGTGCCAGCATCCTAGGGGGAACAGGGGCCAACGTCCTGACTTTC.

The chain combines TRBV25-1 with TRBJ2-7, with 7 positions matching TRBD2. Germline lookup yields CDR1 MGHDK and CDR2 SYGVNS. This CDR3 contains 14 residues. J lost 0 bases, V lost 8 bases, and 7 bases had no gene match. The CDR3 DNA reads TGTGCCAGCCGAGCGGGAATAAGCTCCTACGAGCAGTACTTC. Translated: CASRAGISSYEQYF.

This rearrangement joins TRBV15 to TRBJ2-3; TRBD2 matches 7 bases. The CDR3 totals 16 residues. The V gene end was trimmed by 0 bases and the J gene end by 5 bases; junction bases not matched to a gene: 8. Germline V gene sequence: CDR1 LNHNV, CDR2 YYDKDF (reference sequence). In DNA, the CDR3 is TGTGCCACCAGCAGAGAGGTCGGGAGGCCGGGAGATACGCAGTATTTT. As protein: CATSREVGRPGDTQYF.

A single count supports this clone. The chain carries TRBV7-9 and TRBJ1-6; TRBD1 aligns across 7 bases. The CDR3 loop spans 15 amino acids. V dropped 1 base and J dropped 8; count of bases not matched to a gene: 5. The germline V gene encodes CDR1 SEHNR and CDR2 FQNEAQ (reference sequence). Here the CDR3 DNA reads TGTGCCAGCAGCTTAGAGGGGGCGAAGGATTCACCCCTCCACTTT. It encodes CASSLEGAKDSPLHF.

This clone showed up just once. V gene TRBV5-6 combines with J gene TRBJ2-2; D not certain. V was cut by 4 bases and J by 4 bases, with 11 bases left in between. CDR3 length: 14 residues. The germline V gene encodes CDR1 SGHDT and CDR2 YYEEEE. The chain's CDR3 is CASSPLTGTGELFF. The CDR3 nucleotides read TGTGCCAGCAGCCCCCTCACTGGCACCGGGGAGCTGTTTTTT.

The rearrangement joins TRBV7-2 to TRBJ2-7; no firm D call. Per germline, CDR1 SGHTA and CDR2 FQGNSA. V was pared by 3 bases and J by 3 bases, with 12 bases between. This CDR3 has 14 amino acids. The CDR3 DNA is TGTGCCAGCAGCTTGTCCATATTTAGCTACGAGCAGTACTTC. Residues: CASSLSIFSYEQYF.

The V gene is TRBV7-3, the J gene TRBJ2-3, with a tentative D call TRBD2 (7 bases). The CDR3 consists of 18 residues. V was clipped by 2 bases and J by 1 base, with 19 bases between them. CDR1 SGHTA and CDR2 FQGTGA come from the germline V gene. This chain's CDR3 is CASSLEGGLVSRTDTQYF. CDR3 DNA sequence: TGTGCCAGCAGCTTAGAGGGGGGGCTAGTCTCCCGCACAGATACGCAGTATTTT.